These T cell receptor beta chains were read from a single sample in a study of cytomegalovirus exposure and HLA in healthy donors. Clones were read by immunoSEQ multiplex PCR, and TCRdb kept only the in-frame ones, dropping some. The profile shows tens of thousands of clones, about 90% of them singletons. Sequenced: PBMCs. All receptors derive from a man aged 18-30 years in good health and CMV-seronegative. The CDR3 runs from the conserved cysteine through the conserved F or W. D genes are given only for firm matches. Not all rows give a size; the values are once, few, many and, for expanded clones, a class.

v_gene	abundance	d_gene	j_gene	CDR3nt	CDR3aa
TRBV21-1	-	-	TRBJ2-7	TGTGCCAGCAACGCCTATCCGAGCGAGCAGTACTTC	CASNAYPSEQYF
TRBV28	-	-	TRBJ1-2	TGTGCCAGCAGTTTAGGAGTCATCGGCTACACCTTC	CASSLGVIGYTF
TRBV7-8	-	-	TRBJ2-2	TGTGCCAGCAGCCCCCCGAGAAGGGGTAGCACCGGGGAGCTGTTTTTT	CASSPPRRGSTGELFF
TRBV4-3	-	-	TRBJ2-7	TGCGCCAGCAGCCAAGATGCGGACTTGTCTAGTGGCGAGCAGTACTTC	CASSQDADLSSGEQYF
TRBV28	few	-	TRBJ2-1	TGTGCCAGCAGTTTATGGCAGGGTCAGAATGAGCAGTTCTTC	CASSLWQGQNEQFF
TRBV28	-	TRBD1	TRBJ1-1	TGTGCCAGCAGGGACAGGGAAGCTTTCTTT	CASRDREAFF
TRBV9	-	-	TRBJ1-2	TGTGCCAGCAGCCTAACCCGCGTAGAGGCAGACTATGGCTACACCTTC	CASSLTRVEADYGYTF
TRBV29-1	-	-	TRBJ2-7	TGCAGCGTAGGTAGTAAAGTGGGAGACTACGAGCAGTACTTC	CSVGSKVGDYEQYF
TRBV28	-	TRBD2	TRBJ2-3	TGTGCCAGCAGACCCGTGACTGGCTCGGGACTAGCAACAGATACGCAGTATTTT	CASRPVTGSGLATDTQYF
TRBV5-1	-	TRBD2	TRBJ2-5	TGCGCCAGCCAGTCTAGCGGGAGGAAACAAGAGACCCAGTACTTC	CASQSSGRKQETQYF
TRBV29-1	-	TRBD2	TRBJ2-3	TGCAGCGTTCCGCCGGCGGGAGATATCACAGATACGCAGTATTTT	CSVPPAGDITDTQYF
TRBV30	-	-	TRBJ2-3	TGTGCCTGGAGTGTACATCAGGGTTTCTTCGAGCAGTATTTT	CAWSVHQGFFEQYF
TRBV7-7	once	TRBD2	TRBJ2-3	TGTGCTAGCAGCCGAGGACTAGGCACAGATACGCAGTATTTT	CASSRGLGTDTQYF
TRBV5-1	-	TRBD1	TRBJ2-1	TGCGCCAGCAGCTTGAAGGGCAGGGGGCAAATCCCCTACAATGAGCAGTTCTTC	CASSLKGRGQIPYNEQFF
TRBV7-8	-	-	TRBJ2-7	TGTGCCAGCAACCTCGGAGTGCGGGGAAACGAGCAGTACTTC	CASNLGVRGNEQYF
TRBV2	-	-	TRBJ2-7	TGTGCCAGCAGTGAAAGTCAGGCCTACGAGCAGTACTTC	CASSESQAYEQYF
TRBV11-3	-	-	TRBJ2-5	TGTGCCAGCAGCTTAGGACAGGGGAGGGCCCAGTACTTC	CASSLGQGRAQYF
TRBV11-2	-	-	TRBJ1-4	TGTGCCAGCAGCTTAGGGGTTCAGGCAGTTTTTAATGAAAAACTGTTTTTT	CASSLGVQAVFNEKLFF
TRBV7-2	-	TRBD2	TRBJ2-5	TGTGCCAGCAGCTTAAGGACTAGATTGGAGACCCAGTACTTC	CASSLRTRLETQYF
TRBV28	-	TRBD2	TRBJ2-4	TGTGCCAGCAGTTGGCCCCCAGGGGGACTAGCGGGAGAGGAGGCCAAAAACATTCAGTACTTC	CASSWPPGGLAGEEAKNIQYF
TRBV5-5	-	TRBD2	TRBJ2-4	TGTGCCAGCAGCGTACCTAGCGGGAGGGAGTCGGTCAAAAACATTCAGTACTTC	CASSVPSGRESVKNIQYF
TRBV9	-	TRBD1	TRBJ1-2	TGTGCCAGCAGCGCAGGGGGGAGTGGCTACACCTTC	CASSAGGSGYTF
TRBV28	-	-	TRBJ1-1	TGTGCCACCTACCCACGCGGACAGACCATGAACACTGAAGCTTTCTTT	CATYPRGQTMNTEAFF
TRBV18	once	TRBD2	TRBJ2-1	TGTGCCAGCTCACCACTGGCGGGAGTTCCCGTCAATGAGCAGTTCTTC	CASSPLAGVPVNEQFF
TRBV28	-	TRBD1	TRBJ2-1	TGTGCCAGCAGTCCTGGGGGACAGTTCTACAATGAGCAGTTCTTC	CASSPGGQFYNEQFF
TRBV19	few	TRBD1	TRBJ1-5	TGTGCCAGTAGTCCGACAGGGCTCCAGCCCCAGCATTTT	CASSPTGLQPQHF
TRBV9	-	TRBD1	TRBJ1-2	TGTGCCAGCAGCGTCGGGGCAGGGGGCACGGGGGTCTATGGCTACACCTTC	CASSVGAGGTGVYGYTF
TRBV15	-	-	TRBJ1-5	TGTGCCACCAGCAGATCAGGGCTAGAGCCCCAGCATTTT	CATSRSGLEPQHF
TRBV9	-	TRBD1	TRBJ2-1	TGTGCCAGCAGCGTTTACCGGGACAGGTTTTACAATGAGCAGTTCTTC	CASSVYRDRFYNEQFF
TRBV28	-	TRBD2	TRBJ2-7	TGTGCCAGCAGACGCTCAAGCGGGAGCTCCTACGAGCAGTACTTC	CASRRSSGSSYEQYF
TRBV29-1	once	-	TRBJ1-2	TGCAGCGTTGACAGCGCTTCTAACTATGGCTACACCTTC	CSVDSASNYGYTF
TRBV7-9	-	-	TRBJ1-2	TGTGCCAGCAGCTTAGAACAGTCTAACTATGGCTACACCTTC	CASSLEQSNYGYTF
TRBV7-7	-	-	TRBJ1-1	TGTGCCAGCAGCCCCGGGAGAGGGGAGGGGACTGAAGCTTTCTTT	CASSPGRGEGTEAFF
TRBV25-1	-	TRBD1	TRBJ1-3	TGTGCCAGCGGGGACAGGAGCTTCTTCTCTGGAAACACCATATATTTT	CASGDRSFFSGNTIYF
TRBV18	-	-	TRBJ1-3	TGTGCCAGCTCCCGACCACAGGGCTCTGGAAACACCATATATTTT	CASSRPQGSGNTIYF